This T cell receptor (beta chain) was recovered during a study of T-cell reconstitution after alpha-beta-depleted transplantation in children. Points from the study as a whole: Newly generated T cells supplied most T-cell counts and diversity one year post-transplant. After transplant, at about two months, alpha-beta T cells were reportedly derived from several hundred expanded graft clones. For some patients, TCRbeta diversity was high at day 60 because of recipient T cells and thymic progenitors that survived.

This clonotype was observed many times. No antigen is known for it. Trimming at V came to 6 bases and at J to 4 bases, leaving 9 bases not matched to a gene. CDR3 length equals 15 residues. Unique molecular identifiers were incorporated into the prepared TCRbeta library. TCRdb reanalysed the PCR reads using MiXCR and keeps one entry per CDR3 protein. The data show approximately 99,000 distinct CDR3 sequences, 5.5% to 6.5% seen once. The chain couples TRBV12-3 or TRBV12-4 to TRBJ2-7, with 10 bases lining up with TRBD1. This material consisted of PBMCs, mostly from graft donor cells, taken 360 days after TCRalphabeta/CD19-depleted stem cell transplant. The sequence came from a male patient under 10 years old who had a stem cell transplant for acute lymphoblastic leukemia, so the T cells may come from the graft donor. CDR3 protein: CASSLRGQGQYEQYF. Written as DNA, the CDR3 is TGTGCCAGCAGCCTTAGGGGACAGGGGCAATACGAGCAGTACTTC.